These T cell receptor beta chains were read from a single sample in a study of T cell responses to AZD1222 COVID-19 vaccine. This table comes from immunoSEQ multiplex PCR, and its TCRdb copy is limited to in-frame clones, with some not included. The sample holds roughly 150,000 clones, 75% to 90% seen once. The specimen comprised peripheral blood, sampled after recovery from COVID-19. These receptors all come from an adult who had recovered from COVID-19. Each CDR3 is given with its conserved first and last residue. Fields, in order: clone size, V gene, J gene, CDR3 protein. Size values are once, few and many counts, or a class for expanded clones, and some rows have none.

once	TRBV28	TRBJ1-5	CASSSTGINQPQHF
NA	TRBV27	TRBJ2-6	CASTPSGANVLTF
NA	TRBV7-8	TRBJ2-1	CASSPRTGPRFF
NA	TRBV27	TRBJ2-7	CASSLFSGAYEQYF
NA	TRBV5-1	TRBJ2-5	CASSLETQQETQYF
NA	TRBV20-1	TRBJ1-5	CSASRGGGGNQPQHF
NA	TRBV5-1	TRBJ2-2	CASSRPGGRSGELFF
NA	TRBV5-6	TRBJ2-3	CATSTGGKTDTQYF
once	TRBV19	TRBJ1-1	CASSFSGAGWGTEAFF
NA	TRBV4-2	TRBJ2-1	CASSQDSGAAGGNEQFF
NA	TRBV9	TRBJ1-6	CASSAGQGDSPLHF
NA	TRBV18	TRBJ2-1	CASSPWTGVKFF
once	TRBV2	TRBJ2-3	CASSGQTLRRGTDTQYF
NA	TRBV19	TRBJ1-3	CASNTAGTGNTIYF
NA	TRBV5-1	TRBJ2-1	CASSPPLGGLGEQFF
once	TRBV6-5	TRBJ1-4	CASGGRNEKLFF
once	TRBV11-1	TRBJ1-5	CASSLDGTVDQPQHF
NA	TRBV7-2	TRBJ2-7	CASSLGQGTEQYF
NA	TRBV20-1	TRBJ2-7	CSASPLAGILYEQYF
once	TRBV24-1	TRBJ1-5	CATSGGQSQPQHF
NA	TRBV5-8	TRBJ2-5	CASSALRDRAQETQYF
NA	TRBV15	TRBJ1-1	CATSRGGTGVTEAFF
NA	TRBV9	TRBJ2-1	CASSVAGSTLYNEQFF
few	TRBV7-3	TRBJ2-1	CASSSLRSSYNEQFF
once	TRBV12-3/TRBV12-4	TRBJ1-1	CASRFAENTEAFF
NA	TRBV27	TRBJ1-5	CASSSGYNQYSNQPQHF
NA	TRBV9	TRBJ1-3	CASSPEGTGARSGNTIYF
NA	TRBV5-1	TRBJ2-3	CASSSGLVPTDTQYF
few	TRBV16	TRBJ1-5	CASSQSKTASHQPQHF
NA	TRBV9	TRBJ2-5	CASSVATGQGGTLLVQETQYF
NA	TRBV20-1	TRBJ1-5	CSASSTGFSSNQPQHF
NA	TRBV19	TRBJ2-3	CASSILPRGDTDTQYF
NA	TRBV28	TRBJ1-1	CASSMSGTGKAEAFF
NA	TRBV28	TRBJ1-6	CASSLIGQGFDNSPLHF
few	TRBV2	TRBJ2-2	CASRYPPTGGTGELFF
NA	TRBV7-8	TRBJ2-7	CASNTGLHYEQYF
NA	TRBV6-2/TRBV6-3	TRBJ2-7	CASSYRQGHYEQYF
NA	TRBV5-4	TRBJ1-3	CASSLDTGTAGNTIYF
NA	TRBV25-1	TRBJ1-6	CASSEERLGSPLHF
NA	TRBV11-3	TRBJ2-1	CASSQRGSYNEQFF
NA	TRBV28	TRBJ1-5	CASSTHRGNQPQHF
few	TRBV19	TRBJ1-1	CASSLGQMPNTEAFF
NA	TRBV9	TRBJ1-4	CASSVGSTPGSAELFF
NA	TRBV7-2	TRBJ2-1	CASRTSLAGGGLNEQFF
NA	TRBV2	TRBJ2-2	CASRKDRGDTGELFF
NA	TRBV29-1	TRBJ2-5	CSVDGDRGGETQYF
NA	TRBV19	TRBJ1-5	CASDIGPNNQPQHF
NA	TRBV28	TRBJ1-2	CASSGTGTYYGYTF
NA	TRBV7-2	TRBJ1-4	CASSLGRVSEKLFF
NA	TRBV6-4	TRBJ2-3	CASSVTSGPDTQYF
NA	TRBV28	TRBJ2-5	CASSLLEELYQETQYF
NA	TRBV6-5	TRBJ2-2	CASSPWEFTGELFF
NA	TRBV7-8	TRBJ2-5	CASSAQTAYQETQYF
NA	TRBV5-5	TRBJ1-2	CASSYDRGPYGYTF
once	TRBV11-2	TRBJ2-6	CASSFGTGTLHSGANVLTF
NA	TRBV7-6	TRBJ1-3	CASSSGTGSGNTIYF